The 8 T cell receptor beta chains below were found in one sample sequenced in a study of yellow fever vaccine responses in identical twins. A single record per CDR3 protein comes from TCRdb applying MiXCR to the RT-PCR reads. The data hold about 14,000 distinct CDR3 sequences, with about four fifths observed a single time. The material sequenced was T cells from blood (PBMCs), unsorted or a sorted subset (not recorded which), taken before or after yellow fever vaccination (not recorded which). The receptors here all came from a woman between 18 and 29 years old who received the yellow fever vaccine.

V usage is TRBV10-3 and J usage is TRBJ2-7, with TRBD2 matching 9 bases. The CDR3 is 15 residues long. Trimming took 5 bases from V and 2 from J; bases not matched to a gene: 7. In germline, CDR1 is ENHRY, CDR2 SYGVKD. CDR3 loop: CAISPGLANAYEQYF. The CDR3 region has the DNA TGTGCCATCAGTCCGGGACTAGCAAACGCCTACGAGCAGTACTTC.

This sequence joins TRBV20-1 and TRBJ2-1; TRBD2 matches at 9 bases. Trimming removed 3 bases from V and 6 bases from J; junction bases left unmatched: 6. The CDR3 is made up of 14 amino acids. Germline V lookup: CDR1 DFQATT, CDR2 SNEGSKA (reference sequence). CDR3 in amino acids: CSASAASGINEQFF. As DNA, the CDR3 is TGCAGTGCTAGTGCGGCTAGCGGGATCAATGAGCAGTTCTTC.

This clonotype was seen a few times. The V and J genes are TRBV29-1 and TRBJ1-1, with a tentative D call TRBD1 (5 bases). V was shortened by 4 bases and J by 0 bases, with 12 bases between the two germline ends. This CDR3 has 14 residues. CDR1 SQVTM and CDR2 ANQGSEA come from the germline V gene. The CDR3 region has the DNA TGCAGCGTTGCTACCGGGACGGTGAACACTGAAGCTTTCTTT. Amino acid sequence: CSVATGTVNTEAFF.

This chain uses TRBV12-3 or TRBV12-4 with TRBJ1-5; tentatively, D is TRBD1 (5 bases). Trimming took off 5 bases at V and 7 bases at J, with 15 bases between the two ends. CDR3 length: 14 amino acids. Here the CDR3 DNA reads TGTGCCAGCAGTCCGGACCCTGAGGGGCAGCCCCAGCATTTT. Translation: CASSPDPEGQPQHF.

The chain is built from TRBV12-3 or TRBV12-4 and TRBJ1-6; tentatively, D is TRBD1 (6 bases). The CDR3 contains 19 residues. V lost 1 base and J 13 bases, leaving 29 bases between the germline ends. The CDR3: CASSLVSGPLYAGVVPLHF. The CDR3 nucleotides are TGTGCCAGCAGTTTAGTGTCCGGGCCGCTATACGCAGGGGTTGTGCCCCTCCACTTT.

This clonotype is a singleton in its sample. Here the CDR3 reads CASSQKKGGQGASGYTF. In DNA form, the CDR3 reads TGTGCCAGCAGCCAAAAAAAGGGGGGACAGGGGGCTAGCGGCTACACCTTC. The chain carries TRBV21-1 and TRBJ1-2; the D call of TRBD1 is as the table states it, not checked on the DNA. TRBV21-1 is flagged as a pseudogene. This CDR3 comprises 17 residues.

The rearrangement joins TRBV29-1 to TRBJ1-4; D is unresolved. The germline V gene has CDR1 SQVTM and CDR2 ANQGSEA. V was trimmed by 4 bases and J by 8 bases, leaving 5 bases between them. The CDR3 runs 10 residues. CDR3 nucleotides: TGCAGCGTTGTGGACGAAAAACTGTTTTTT. Translated, it gives CSVVDEKLFF.

The rearrangement joins TRBV18 to TRBJ2-3; D is unresolved. The germline V gene encodes CDR1 KGHSH and CDR2 LQKENI. CDR3 length equals 12 residues. Trimming removed 1 base from V and 6 bases from J, with 5 bases in between. The CDR3 protein is CASSPLSDTQYF. The CDR3 nucleotides are TGTGCCAGCTCACCACTCTCGGATACGCAGTATTTT.